The T cell receptor (beta chain) described here comes from a study of shared clonotypes between healthy human individuals. Study-wide results and caveats: Memory subsets generally showed smaller estimated richness than naive subsets did. Exclusively blood specimens were collected; tissue repertoires likely differ.

To note about this clone: The target antigen is unknown.

The germline V gene has CDR1 SGHTA and CDR2 FQGNSA. This CDR3 contains 13 residues. Trimming took off 4 bases at V and 6 bases at J, with 9 bases between the two ends. Source study methods: Junction-only immunoSEQ sequences carried no quality scores, so filtering differed. Sequencing used immunoSEQ multiplex PCR; TCRdb keeps in-frame clones, though not all of them. D and trimming were read from the DNA, whereas the V and J calls and clone size are those reported in that table. In the table there are some 2,500,000 clones, 80% to 95% of which are singletons. This chain links TRBV7-2 with TRBJ2-2; D may be TRBD1 or TRBD2 (5 bases each). The sequenced sample consisted of naive CD4+ T cells from PBMCs. Indicated subset: CD45RA+ positively selected. The receptor comes from a man aged 18 to 29 in good health. Some clones in this sample may be carry-over from other donors' samples. CDR3 protein: CASSSGTAGELFF. As DNA, the CDR3 is TGTGCCAGCAGCTCCGGGACGGCCGGGGAGCTGTTTTTT.